These 21 T cell receptor beta chains were all obtained from the same sample, sequenced in a study of T cell changes during pregnancy in multiple sclerosis. Profiling relied on immunoSEQ multiplex PCR, and the TCRdb table lists in-frame clones only, not all of them. Altogether roughly 28,000 clones are present, roughly 90% being singletons, with the ten largest covering about 3.5%. The material sequenced was CD4+ T cells from peripheral blood mononuclear cells, taken in the first trimester of pregnancy. All receptors derive from a female donor in good health, enrolled as a control in a pregnancy study.

V gene TRBV6-6 combines with J gene TRBJ1-5, with 10 bases aligning to TRBD1. CDR3 length: 13 amino acids. Germline V lookup: CDR1 MNHNY, CDR2 SVGAGI (reference sequence). J was trimmed by 5 bases and V by 10 bases; bases with no gene match: 5. Written as DNA, the CDR3 is TGTGCCACCGCCGGGACAGGGGATCAGCCCCAGCATTTT. Translating it yields CATAGTGDQPQHF.

This clone has just one count. The chain couples TRBV14 to TRBJ2-7, with 11 bases fitting TRBD2. CDR1 is SGHDN, CDR2 FVKESK, per germline. CDR3 length: 16 residues. V was clipped by 0 bases and J by 3 bases; unmatched bases: 4. The CDR3 reads CASSQEGTSGVYEQYF. The CDR3, as DNA: TGTGCCAGCAGCCAAGAAGGGACTAGCGGAGTCTACGAGCAGTACTTC. Using reference TRBV14 and TRBJ2-7 for the parts outside the CDR3, the full variable domain is EAGVTQFPSHSVIEKGQTVTLRCDPISGHDNLYWYRRVMGKEIKFLLHFVKESKQDESGMPNNRFLAERTGGTYSTLKVQPAELEDSGVYFCASSQEGTSGVYEQYFGPGTRLTVT.

The gene calls are TRBV28 and TRBJ2-2; 8 nucleotides line up with TRBD2. The CDR3 extends over 16 amino acids. V shed 2 bases, J shed 0 bases, and the junction held 2 bases outside the gene matches. CDR1 and CDR2 from the germline V gene are MDHEN and SYDVKM. CDR3 nucleotides: TGTGCCAGCAGTTTAGCGGGAGGTGCGAACACCGGGGAGCTGTTTTTT. As protein: CASSLAGGANTGELFF.

This rearrangement joins TRBV27 to TRBJ2-3, with 8 positions matching TRBD2. Trimming cost V 1 base and J 2 bases; bases outside gene matches: 2. The CDR3 has 15 amino acids. CDR1 is MNHEY and CDR2 is SMNVEV in the germline V gene (reference sequence). DNA of the CDR3: TGTGCCAGCAGTTTATATAGCGGGGACACAGATACGCAGTATTTT. Translation: CASSLYSGDTDTQYF.

This chain connects TRBV6-6 to TRBJ1-3; D unclear. Germline V gene sequence: CDR1 MNHNY, CDR2 SVGAGI (reference sequence). V lost 2 bases to trimming and J lost 2 bases, with 7 bases between them. The CDR3 sequence is 14 residues long. The CDR3 reads CASSYLRAGNTIYF. Here the CDR3 DNA reads TGTGCCAGCAGTTACCTGCGGGCTGGAAACACCATATATTTT.

The V and J genes are TRBV7-3 and TRBJ1-2; TRBD1 agrees at 9 bases. The CDR3 is 15 residues long. CDR1 and CDR2 from the germline V gene are SGHTA and FQGTGA. V trimming: 5 bases; J trimming: 6 bases; junction bases outside the gene matches: 10. The CDR3 sequence: CASSPRRTGADGYTF. The CDR3 region has the DNA TGTGCCAGCAGCCCAAGGCGGACAGGGGCCGATGGCTACACCTTC.

The rearrangement joins TRBV7-2 to TRBJ2-1; a weak D match, TRBD2 (5 bases). Germline CDR1 reads SGHTA; CDR2 reads FQGNSA. This CDR3 region has 11 residues. V was shortened by 5 bases and J by 11 bases, with 10 bases between the two germline ends. The DNA of the CDR3 is TGTGCCAGCAGCCCGGACTCCCAGCAGTTCTTC. Residues: CASSPDSQQFF. Full variable domain (rest looked up from reference TRBV7-2 and TRBJ2-1): GAGVSQSPSNKVTEKGKDVELRCDPISGHTALYWYRQSLGQGLEFLIYFQGNSAPDKSGLPSDRFSAERTGGSVSTLTIQRTQQEDSAVYLCASSPDSQQFFGPGTRLTVL.

The chain carries TRBV15 and TRBJ1-2; TRBD1 matches at 10 bases. V trimming: 6 bases; J trimming: 8 bases; junction bases outside the gene matches: 6. From germline, CDR1 is LNHNV and CDR2 YYDKDF (reference sequence). The length of the CDR3 is 13 residues. Here the CDR3 reads CATRPGTGVGYTF. CDR3 nucleotide sequence: TGTGCCACCAGGCCCGGGACAGGGGTGGGCTACACCTTC. Full variable domain (rest looked up from reference TRBV15 and TRBJ1-2): DAMVIQNPRYQVTQFGKPVTLSCSQTLNHNVMYWYQQKSSQAPKLLFHYYDKDFNNEADTPDNFQSRRPNTSFCFLDIRSPGLGDTAMYLCATRPGTGVGYTFGSGTRLTVV.

This chain uses TRBV2 with TRBJ2-1, with 9 bases identical to TRBD2. The CDR3 spans 14 residues. CDR1 and CDR2 (germline): SNHLY, FYNNEI. The trim removed 8 bases at V and 3 bases at J, leaving 5 bases unmatched. CDR3 DNA sequence: TGTGCCAGCGGGAGACTAGCGGTCTACAATGAGCAGTTCTTC. Translating gives CASGRLAVYNEQFF.

CDR3 protein: CASSDPPSYEQYF. CDR3 in DNA: TGCGCCAGCAGTGACCCTCCGTCCTACGAGCAGTACTTC. This chain uses TRBV10-2 with TRBJ2-7; D is undetermined. Trimming left V 3 bases short and J 1 base short, with 7 bases between. The CDR3 contains 13 residues. Germline CDR1 is WSHSY and CDR2 is SAAADI.

CDR3 DNA sequence: TGCGCCAGCAGCCTCACGGGACTAGTTACCCGCAATGAGCAGTTCTTC. As protein: CASSLTGLVTRNEQFF. This chain uses TRBV4-1 with TRBJ2-1; 8 bases line up with TRBD2. The CDR3 contains 16 residues. Germline CDR1 is MGHRA and CDR2 is YSYEKL. V shed 4 bases and J 6 bases; nucleotides not matched to a gene: 11.

This clone was detected only a few times. The chain is built from TRBV10-3 and TRBJ1-1; D remains ambiguous. Trimming removed 0 bases at V and 3 bases at J, with 5 bases between. The germline V gene has CDR1 ENHRY and CDR2 SYGVKD. This CDR3 is 13 amino acids long. DNA of the CDR3: TGTGCCATCAGTGAGTCCCCTGACACTGAAGCTTTCTTT. Protein: CAISESPDTEAFF.

The J gene is TRBJ1-4, the V gene TRBV28, with D maybe TRBD1 (6 bases). The length of the CDR3 is 16 residues. Trimming pared 0 bases from V and 8 bases from J, leaving 16 bases between. CDR1 and CDR2 (germline): MDHEN, SYDVKM. The CDR3 spells CASSLWSGGEREKLFF. For the CDR3, the DNA is TGTGCCAGCAGTTTATGGAGTGGGGGCGAGAGAGAAAAACTGTTTTTT.

In its sample, this clone was seen once. V and J are TRBV5-1 and TRBJ2-5; 10 nucleotides agree with TRBD2. CDR3 length: 15 amino acids. Looked up from germline, CDR1 is SGHRS and CDR2 is YFSETQ. After removal of 4 bases from V and 2 bases from J, the junction contained 5 bases not matched to a gene. The CDR3 here is CASSATSGVQETQYF. Written as DNA, the CDR3 is TGCGCCAGCAGCGCAACTAGCGGGGTACAAGAGACCCAGTACTTC.

The chain recombines TRBV7-9 with TRBJ2-1, with a tentative D call TRBD1 (5 bases). Trimming cost V 0 bases and J 6 bases, with 9 bases left between them. This CDR3 is built from 14 residues. Germline lookup yields CDR1 SEHNR and CDR2 FQNEAQ (reference sequence). CDR3 DNA sequence: TGTGCCAGCAGCTTAGCCAGGGTAGGCAATGAGCAGTTCTTC. Translating gives CASSLARVGNEQFF.

This clone is labeled medium-sized (0.01 to 0.1%). The rearrangement links TRBV28 to TRBJ2-3; TRBD2 matches at 9 bases. Germline values: CDR1 MDHEN, CDR2 SYDVKM. The CDR3 sequence is 15 residues long. Trimming removed 2 bases from V and 2 bases from J; junction bases left unmatched: 2. DNA for the CDR3: TGTGCCAGCAGTTTAGCGGGGGGGCACACAGATACGCAGTATTTT. It yields the protein CASSLAGGHTDTQYF. The complete variable domain, with remaining parts taken from reference TRBV28 and TRBJ2-3, reads DVKVTQSSRYLVKRTGEKVFLECVQDMDHENMFWYRQDPGLGLRLIYFSYDVKMKEKGDIPEGYSVSREKKERFSLILESASTNQTSMYLCASSLAGGHTDTQYFGPGTRLTVL.

The table lists this clone with a count of one. This chain uses TRBV4-2 with TRBJ2-5; 12 positions agree with TRBD2. CDR3 length: 17 residues. The germline V gene encodes CDR1 LGHNA and CDR2 YNFKEQ. The V and J ends lost 6 bases and 4 bases, in that order; junction bases with no gene match: 12. In nucleotides, the CDR3 is TGTGCCAGCAGTCCTCTCGAACTAGCGGGAGGAGGAGAGACCCAGTACTTC. This gives the protein CASSPLELAGGGETQYF.

This clone is categorized as medium-sized. The gene calls are TRBV2 and TRBJ1-2; the D gene is possibly TRBD1 (5 bases). CDR1 is SNHLY and CDR2 is FYNNEI in the germline V gene. The CDR3 is made up of 15 amino acids. The V end lost 5 bases, the J end lost 4 bases, and 17 bases lay between the germline ends. DNA of the CDR3: TGTGCCAGCAGTCTAGGGCAGGTGGGGCCCTATGGCTACACCTTC. It is translated as CASSLGQVGPYGYTF.

This clone was seen just once. The CDR3 bases are TGTGCCAGCAGCCTGGACAGGAGCAGCTATGGCTACACCTTC. It is translated as CASSLDRSSYGYTF. The chain uses TRBV6-6 and TRBJ1-2; 7 bases fit TRBD1. Trimming at V came to 6 bases and at J to 4 bases, leaving 8 bases not matched to a gene. This CDR3 has 14 residues. Germline V gene sequence: CDR1 MNHNY, CDR2 SVGAGI (reference sequence).

The V and J genes are TRBV2 and TRBJ1-2; D is possibly TRBD1 (6 bases). Trimming removed 1 base at V and 0 bases at J, with 15 bases between. The germline gives CDR1 SNHLY, CDR2 FYNNEI. This CDR3 contains 17 residues. This CDR3 is CASSEVSRRTANYGYTF. CDR3 coding DNA: TGTGCCAGCAGTGAAGTGTCGAGACGGACAGCTAACTATGGCTACACCTTC.

The genes are TRBV7-2 and TRBJ1-2, with TRBD1 identical over 8 bases. Germline lookup yields CDR1 SGHTA and CDR2 FQGNSA. The CDR3 consists of 14 residues. The trim removed 5 bases at V and 10 bases at J, leaving 12 bases unmatched. As DNA, the CDR3 is TGTGCCAGCAGCCCTCTAGGACAGGGAACGGACTACACCTTC. Translating it yields CASSPLGQGTDYTF.